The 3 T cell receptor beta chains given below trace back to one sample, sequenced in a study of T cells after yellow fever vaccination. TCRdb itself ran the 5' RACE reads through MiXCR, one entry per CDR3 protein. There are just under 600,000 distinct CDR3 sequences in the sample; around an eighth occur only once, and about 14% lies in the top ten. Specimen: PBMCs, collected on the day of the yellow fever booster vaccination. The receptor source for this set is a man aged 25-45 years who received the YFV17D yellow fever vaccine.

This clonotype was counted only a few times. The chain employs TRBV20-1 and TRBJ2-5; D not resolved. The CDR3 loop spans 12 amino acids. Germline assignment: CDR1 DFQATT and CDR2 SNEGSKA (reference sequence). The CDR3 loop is CSASKPPETQYF. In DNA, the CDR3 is TGCAGCGCCTCTAAACCTCCTGAGACCCAGTACTTC.

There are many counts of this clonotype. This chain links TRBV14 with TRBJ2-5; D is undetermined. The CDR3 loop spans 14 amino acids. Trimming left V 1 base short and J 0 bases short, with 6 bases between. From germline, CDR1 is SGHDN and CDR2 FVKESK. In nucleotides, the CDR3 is TGTGCCAGCAGCCAAGCGGCATACCAAGAGACCCAGTACTTC. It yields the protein CASSQAAYQETQYF.

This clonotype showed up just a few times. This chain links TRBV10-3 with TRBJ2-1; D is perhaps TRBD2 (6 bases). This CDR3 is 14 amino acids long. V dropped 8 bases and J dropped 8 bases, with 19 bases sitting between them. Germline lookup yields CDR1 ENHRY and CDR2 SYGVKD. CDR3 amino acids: CAILARLEVDEQFF. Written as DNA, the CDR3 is TGTGCCATCCTTGCGCGACTAGAGGTAGATGAGCAGTTCTTC.